This T cell receptor (beta chain) was documented in a study of shared clonotypes between healthy human individuals. Study-level information: The study used three CD4 naive, three CD4 memory, two CD8 naive and one CD8 memory plate per donor.

When replicate PCRs were run on sorted subsets, they used around 200 ng DNA, about 30,000 T cell genomes. Sequencing was performed with immunoSEQ multiplex PCR; in TCRdb, only in-frame clones are kept and a portion is missing. The sample holds roughly 1.5 million clones, roughly 98% seen once. Looked up from germline, CDR1 is SGHRS and CDR2 is YFSETQ. V was clipped by 1 base and J by 4 bases; unmatched bases: 9. This CDR3 contains 16 residues. Whole-study findings and limits: The naive CD4 repertoires of several donors were compared, and roughly 5.1% of clonotypes were shared.

This clone was observed a single time. What it recognizes is unknown. The rearrangement uses TRBV5-1 and TRBJ1-1; 8 nucleotides match TRBD1. Input material: naive CD4+ T cells sorted from blood. Noted subset: CD45RA+ positively selected. The source of this sequence is a young man in good health. CDR3 sequence reads: CASSLKRGQGATEAFF. DNA for the CDR3: TGCGCCAGCAGCTTGAAGAGAGGCCAGGGGGCCACTGAAGCTTTCTTT.